Sequencing of this T cell receptor beta chain was carried out in a study of blood T cell repertoires in COVID-19. Study overall: From the United States, Italy and Spain came samples of acute and convalescent COVID-19. The analysed material was cDNA or gDNA that came from T cells, B-cell-depleted T cells, or PBMCs.

Trimming cost V 11 bases and J 5 bases; bases outside gene matches: 9. The CDR3 length is 13 residues. In the authors' workflow: For nucleated cells, counts were estimated from reference gene primer amplification. TCRdb keeps only in-frame clones here, not all; method: immunoSEQ multiplex PCR. D and trimming were read from the DNA, whereas the V and J calls and clone size are those reported in that table. This table holds around 300,000 clones, about 90% found once. The J gene is TRBJ2-1, the V gene TRBV12-3 or TRBV12-4, with 7 positions matching TRBD1. The receptor was derived from a woman under 40 with COVID-19, enrolled during active disease. Material: peripheral blood. The chain's CDR3 is CAGRQGINNEQFF. The CDR3 DNA reads as TGTGCCGGCCGACAGGGCATCAACAATGAGCAGTTCTTC.